The 3 T cell receptor beta chains below come from one sample, sequenced in a study of cytomegalovirus exposure and HLA in healthy donors. A multiplex PCR was run with 60 Vbeta primers and 13 Jbeta primers. Repertoires were generated with immunoSEQ multiplex PCR, while TCRdb's copy carries only in-frame clones and drops some. The sample carries fewer than 200,000 clones, around three quarters recorded once. Specimen: PBMCs. These receptors were obtained from a man aged 40-55 years in good health and CMV-seronegative.

The V gene is TRBV7-2, the J gene TRBJ2-1, with 12 bases aligning to TRBD2. The CDR3 consists of 19 residues. Germline V lookup: CDR1 SGHTA, CDR2 FQGNSA. The V gene end was trimmed by 5 bases and the J gene end by 7 bases; junction bases not matched to a gene: 18. CDR3 bases: TGTGCCAGCAGCAACGACGTGAGGCTAGCGGGGGGGCCAGGTAATGAGCAGTTCTTC. It yields the protein CASSNDVRLAGGPGNEQFF.

J is TRBJ1-1 and V is TRBV19, with TRBD1 matching over 8 bases. V was clipped by 3 bases and J by 3 bases; unmatched bases: 6. Looked up from germline, CDR1 is LNHDA and CDR2 is SQIVND (reference sequence). CDR3 length: 15 residues. The chain's CDR3 is CASSITGTGDTEAFF. The CDR3 coding sequence is TGTGCCAGTAGTATTACCGGGACAGGAGACACTGAAGCTTTCTTT.

The CDR3 spells CASSPTGRRTIYF. The DNA of the CDR3 is TGTGCCAGCAGTCCTACAGGGCGACGGACCATATATTTT. The V gene is TRBV6-5, the J gene TRBJ1-3; D possibly corresponds to TRBD1 (6 bases). This CDR3 has 13 residues. In germline, CDR1 is MNHEY, CDR2 SVGAGI. Trimming left V 5 bases short and J 10 bases short, with 15 bases between.